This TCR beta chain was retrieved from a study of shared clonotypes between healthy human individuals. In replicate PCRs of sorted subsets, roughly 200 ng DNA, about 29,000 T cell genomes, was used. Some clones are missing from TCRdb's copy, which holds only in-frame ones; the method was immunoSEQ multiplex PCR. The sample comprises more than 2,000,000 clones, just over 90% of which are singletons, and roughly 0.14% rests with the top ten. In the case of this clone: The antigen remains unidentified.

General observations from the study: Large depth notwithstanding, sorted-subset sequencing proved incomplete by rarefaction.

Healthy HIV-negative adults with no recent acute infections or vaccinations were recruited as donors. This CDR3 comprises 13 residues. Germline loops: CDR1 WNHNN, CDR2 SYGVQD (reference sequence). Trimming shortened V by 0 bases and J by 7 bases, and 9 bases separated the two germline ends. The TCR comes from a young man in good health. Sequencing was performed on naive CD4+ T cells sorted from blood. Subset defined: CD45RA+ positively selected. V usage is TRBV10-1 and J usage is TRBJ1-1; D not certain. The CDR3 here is CASSESLQLEAFF. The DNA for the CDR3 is TGCGCCAGCAGTGAGTCATTACAGCTTGAAGCTTTCTTT.